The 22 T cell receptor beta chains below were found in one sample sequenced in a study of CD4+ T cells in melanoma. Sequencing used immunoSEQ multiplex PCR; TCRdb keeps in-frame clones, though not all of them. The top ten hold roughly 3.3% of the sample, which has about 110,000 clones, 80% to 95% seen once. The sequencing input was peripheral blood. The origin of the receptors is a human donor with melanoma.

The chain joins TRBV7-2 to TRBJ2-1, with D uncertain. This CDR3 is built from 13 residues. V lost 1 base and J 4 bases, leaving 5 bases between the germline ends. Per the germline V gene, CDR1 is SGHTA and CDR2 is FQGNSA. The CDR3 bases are TGTGCCAGCAGCTTAGGGCAGTACAATGAGCAGTTCTTC. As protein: CASSLGQYNEQFF.

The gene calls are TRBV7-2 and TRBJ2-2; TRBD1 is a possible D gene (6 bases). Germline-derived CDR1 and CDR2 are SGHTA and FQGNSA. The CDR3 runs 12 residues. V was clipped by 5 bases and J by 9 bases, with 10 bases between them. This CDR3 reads CASSLDSWELFF. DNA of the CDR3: TGTGCCAGCAGCCTGGACAGTTGGGAGCTGTTTTTT. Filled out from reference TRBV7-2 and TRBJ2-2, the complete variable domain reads GAGVSQSPSNKVTEKGKDVELRCDPISGHTALYWYRQSLGQGLEFLIYFQGNSAPDKSGLPSDRFSAERTGGSVSTLTIQRTQQEDSAVYLCASSLDSWELFFGEGSRLTVL.

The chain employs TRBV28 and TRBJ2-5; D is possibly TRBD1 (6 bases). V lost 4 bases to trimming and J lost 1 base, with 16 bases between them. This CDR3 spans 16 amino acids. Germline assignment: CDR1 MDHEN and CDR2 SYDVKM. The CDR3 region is CASSSISTGPQETQYF. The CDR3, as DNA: TGTGCCAGCAGTTCCATAAGCACAGGGCCCCAAGAGACCCAGTACTTC. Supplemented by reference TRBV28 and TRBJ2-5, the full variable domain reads DVKVTQSSRYLVKRTGEKVFLECVQDMDHENMFWYRQDPGLGLRLIYFSYDVKMKEKGDIPEGYSVSREKKERFSLILESASTNQTSMYLCASSSISTGPQETQYFGPGTRLLVL.

CDR3 sequence: CASSSRDRGYETQYF. In DNA, the CDR3 is TGTGCCAGCAGTTCCCGGGACAGGGGGTATGAGACCCAGTACTTC. The chain employs TRBV27 and TRBJ2-5, with TRBD1 matching over 11 bases. CDR1 and CDR2 from the germline V gene are MNHEY and SMNVEV (reference sequence). Trimming took 4 bases from V and 5 from J; bases not matched to a gene: 6. This CDR3 has 15 residues.

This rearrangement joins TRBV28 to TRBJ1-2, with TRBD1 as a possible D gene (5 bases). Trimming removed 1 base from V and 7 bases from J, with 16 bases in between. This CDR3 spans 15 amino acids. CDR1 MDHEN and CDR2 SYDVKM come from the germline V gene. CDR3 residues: CASSLSAGTYSGYTF. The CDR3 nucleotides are TGTGCCAGCAGTTTATCCGCAGGGACGTACTCTGGCTACACCTTC.

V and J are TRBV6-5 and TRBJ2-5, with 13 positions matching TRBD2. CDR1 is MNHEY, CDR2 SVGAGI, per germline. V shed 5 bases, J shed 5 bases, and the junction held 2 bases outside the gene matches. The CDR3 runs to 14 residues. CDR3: CASSPGLAGETQYF. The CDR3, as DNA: TGTGCCAGCAGTCCGGGACTAGCGGGGGAGACCCAGTACTTC.

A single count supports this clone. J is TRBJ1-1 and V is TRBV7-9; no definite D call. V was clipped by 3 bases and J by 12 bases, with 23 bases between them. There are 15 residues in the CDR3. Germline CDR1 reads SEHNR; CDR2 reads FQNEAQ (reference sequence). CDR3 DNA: TGTGCCAGCAGCTTCGGGAGGACGCTGAAGGAAATCCCTTTCTTT. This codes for CASSFGRTLKEIPFF.

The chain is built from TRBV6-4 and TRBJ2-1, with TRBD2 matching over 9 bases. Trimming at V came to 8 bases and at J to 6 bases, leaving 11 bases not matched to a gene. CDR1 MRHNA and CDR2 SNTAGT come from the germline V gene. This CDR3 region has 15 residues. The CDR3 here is CASSGERGAFNEQFF. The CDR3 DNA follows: TGTGCCAGCTCCGGTGAGCGGGGGGCTTTCAATGAGCAGTTCTTC.

The CDR3 DNA reads as TGCGCCAGCAGCCAAGAACCGGCGGGGGTTGGAAACACCATATATTTT. Its protein product is CASSQEPAGVGNTIYF. The chain carries TRBV4-3 and TRBJ1-3; D may be TRBD1 (5 bases). This CDR3 comprises 16 residues. Germline values: CDR1 LGHNA, CDR2 YSLEER. The V end lost 0 bases, the J end lost 3 bases, and 12 bases lay between the germline ends.

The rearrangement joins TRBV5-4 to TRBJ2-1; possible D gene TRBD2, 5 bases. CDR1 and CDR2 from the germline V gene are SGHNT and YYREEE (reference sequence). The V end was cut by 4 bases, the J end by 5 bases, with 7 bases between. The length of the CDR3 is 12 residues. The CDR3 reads CASSLRDNEQFF. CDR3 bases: TGTGCCAGCAGCCTGAGGGACAATGAGCAGTTCTTC.

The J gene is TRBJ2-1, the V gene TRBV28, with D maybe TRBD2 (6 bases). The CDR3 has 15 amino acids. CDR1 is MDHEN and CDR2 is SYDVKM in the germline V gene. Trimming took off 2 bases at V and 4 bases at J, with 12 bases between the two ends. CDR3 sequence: CASSLSRDSYNEQFF. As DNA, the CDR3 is TGTGCCAGCAGTTTAAGTCGGGACTCTTACAATGAGCAGTTCTTC. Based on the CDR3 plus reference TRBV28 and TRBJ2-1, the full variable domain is DVKVTQSSRYLVKRTGEKVFLECVQDMDHENMFWYRQDPGLGLRLIYFSYDVKMKEKGDIPEGYSVSREKKERFSLILESASTNQTSMYLCASSLSRDSYNEQFFGPGTRLTVL.

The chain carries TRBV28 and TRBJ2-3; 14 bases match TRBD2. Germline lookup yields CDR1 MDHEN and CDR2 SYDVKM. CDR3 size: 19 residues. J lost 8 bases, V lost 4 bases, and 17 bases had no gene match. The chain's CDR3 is CASSSPTPGLAGVLGTQYF. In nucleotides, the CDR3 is TGTGCCAGCAGTTCACCCACTCCGGGACTAGCGGGAGTCCTCGGTACGCAGTATTTT. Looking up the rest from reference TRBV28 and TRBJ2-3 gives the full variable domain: DVKVTQSSRYLVKRTGEKVFLECVQDMDHENMFWYRQDPGLGLRLIYFSYDVKMKEKGDIPEGYSVSREKKERFSLILESASTNQTSMYLCASSSPTPGLAGVLGTQYFGPGTRLTVL.

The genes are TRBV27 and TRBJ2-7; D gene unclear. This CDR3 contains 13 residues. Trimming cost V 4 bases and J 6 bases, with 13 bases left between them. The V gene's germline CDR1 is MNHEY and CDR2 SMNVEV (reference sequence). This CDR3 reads CASSSIFRPEQYF. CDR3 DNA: TGTGCCAGCAGTTCGATTTTCCGCCCCGAGCAGTACTTC.

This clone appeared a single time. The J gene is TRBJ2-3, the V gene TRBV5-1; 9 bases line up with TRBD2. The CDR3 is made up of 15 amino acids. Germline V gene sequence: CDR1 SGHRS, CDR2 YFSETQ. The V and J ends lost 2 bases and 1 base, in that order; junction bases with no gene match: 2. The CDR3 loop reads CASSFLAGGTDTQYF. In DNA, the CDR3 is TGCGCCAGCAGCTTTTTAGCGGGGGGCACAGATACGCAGTATTTT.

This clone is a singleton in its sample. This chain's CDR3 is CASSSARRGTEAFF. CDR3 nucleotides: TGTGCCAGCAGTTCCGCCAGGCGAGGGACTGAAGCTTTCTTT. The rearrangement uses TRBV6-5 and TRBJ1-1; D not certain. CDR1 and CDR2 (germline): MNHEY, SVGAGI. V dropped 4 bases and J dropped 5 bases, with 14 bases sitting between them. This CDR3 comprises 14 residues.

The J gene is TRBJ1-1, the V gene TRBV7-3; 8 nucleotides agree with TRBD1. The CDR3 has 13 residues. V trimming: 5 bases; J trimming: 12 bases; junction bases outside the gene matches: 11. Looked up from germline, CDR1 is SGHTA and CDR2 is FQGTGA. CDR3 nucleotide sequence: TGTGCCAGCAGCCGAACGTCAGGGGGCATTACTTTCTTT. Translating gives CASSRTSGGITFF.

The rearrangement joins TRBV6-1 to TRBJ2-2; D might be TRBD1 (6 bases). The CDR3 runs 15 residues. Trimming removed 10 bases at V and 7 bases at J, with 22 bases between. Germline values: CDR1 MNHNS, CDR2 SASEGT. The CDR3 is CATGRVPGVVGELFF. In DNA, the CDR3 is TGTGCCACCGGTCGGGTTCCAGGGGTGGTCGGGGAGCTGTTTTTT.

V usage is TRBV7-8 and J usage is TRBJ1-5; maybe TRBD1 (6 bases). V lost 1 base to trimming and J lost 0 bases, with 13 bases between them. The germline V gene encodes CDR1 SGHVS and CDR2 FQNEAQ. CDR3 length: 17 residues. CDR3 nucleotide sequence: TGTGCCAGCAGCTTAGAGCCGGACAGTCGTAGCAATCAGCCCCAGCATTTT. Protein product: CASSLEPDSRSNQPQHF.

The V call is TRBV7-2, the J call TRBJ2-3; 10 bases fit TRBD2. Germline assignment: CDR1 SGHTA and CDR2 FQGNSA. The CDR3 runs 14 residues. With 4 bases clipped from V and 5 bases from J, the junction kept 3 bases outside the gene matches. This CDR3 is CASSWSGGGDTQYF. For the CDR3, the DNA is TGTGCCAGCAGCTGGAGCGGGGGGGGAGATACGCAGTATTTT.

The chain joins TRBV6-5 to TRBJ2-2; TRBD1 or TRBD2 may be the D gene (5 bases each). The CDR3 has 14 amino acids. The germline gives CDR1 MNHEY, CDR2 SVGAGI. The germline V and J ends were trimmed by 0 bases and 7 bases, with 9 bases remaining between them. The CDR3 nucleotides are TGTGCCAGCAGTTACTCGTGGGACGTCGGGGAGCTGTTTTTT. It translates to CASSYSWDVGELFF.

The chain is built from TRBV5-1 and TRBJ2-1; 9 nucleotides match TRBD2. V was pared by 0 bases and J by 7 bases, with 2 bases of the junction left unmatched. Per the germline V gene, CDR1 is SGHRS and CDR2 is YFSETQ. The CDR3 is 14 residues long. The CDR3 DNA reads TGCGCCAGCAGCTTGGGGGGACTAGCAAATGAGCAGTTCTTC. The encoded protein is CASSLGGLANEQFF.

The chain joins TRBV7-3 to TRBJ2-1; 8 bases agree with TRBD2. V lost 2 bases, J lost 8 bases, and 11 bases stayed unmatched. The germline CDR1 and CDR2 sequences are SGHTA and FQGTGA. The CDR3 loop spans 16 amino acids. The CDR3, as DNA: TGTGCCAGCAGCTTAGGGGCGGGGGGCCCGTGGGATGAGCAGTTCTTC. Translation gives CASSLGAGGPWDEQFF.